This T cell receptor (beta chain) comes out of a study of control samples from healthy donors and cancer patients. Germline CDR1 and CDR2: GTSNPN and SVGIG (reference sequence). With 1 base removed from V and 5 bases from J, the gap between germline ends came to 6 bases. This CDR3 is built from 13 residues. This clone was detected once. The method was immunoSEQ multiplex PCR; TCRdb's version includes in-frame clones alone and lacks a portion of them. The repertoire holds about 130,000 clones, with around 92% as singletons. Specimen: blood. The V and J genes are TRBV30 and TRBJ1-6; D call uncertain. The receptor's source is a woman between 50 and 59 years old in good health. The DNA of the CDR3 is TGTGCCTGGAGTGGGTTAAATAATTCACCCCTCCACTTT. Translated: CAWSGLNNSPLHF.